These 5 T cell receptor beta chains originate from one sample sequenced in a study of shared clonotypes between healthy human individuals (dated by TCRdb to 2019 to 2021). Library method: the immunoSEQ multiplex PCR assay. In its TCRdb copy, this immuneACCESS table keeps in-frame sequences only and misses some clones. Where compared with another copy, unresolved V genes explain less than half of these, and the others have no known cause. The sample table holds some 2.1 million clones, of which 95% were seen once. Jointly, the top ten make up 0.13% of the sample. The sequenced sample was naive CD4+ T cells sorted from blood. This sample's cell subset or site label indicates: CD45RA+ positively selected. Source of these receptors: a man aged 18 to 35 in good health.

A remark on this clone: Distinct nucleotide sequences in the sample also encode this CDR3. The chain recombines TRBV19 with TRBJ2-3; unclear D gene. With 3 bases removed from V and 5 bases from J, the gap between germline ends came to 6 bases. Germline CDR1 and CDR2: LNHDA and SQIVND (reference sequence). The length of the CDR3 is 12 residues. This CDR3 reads CASSMVGDTQYF. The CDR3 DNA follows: TGTGCCAGTAGTATGGTGGGAGATACGCAGTATTTT.

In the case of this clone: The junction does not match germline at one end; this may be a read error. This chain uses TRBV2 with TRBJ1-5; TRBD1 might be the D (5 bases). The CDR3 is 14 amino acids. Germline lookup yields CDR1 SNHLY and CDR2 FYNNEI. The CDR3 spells CASSEALRGRPADF. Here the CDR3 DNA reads TGTGCCAGCAGTGAAGCCTTAAGGGGCCGACCCGCAGATTTT.

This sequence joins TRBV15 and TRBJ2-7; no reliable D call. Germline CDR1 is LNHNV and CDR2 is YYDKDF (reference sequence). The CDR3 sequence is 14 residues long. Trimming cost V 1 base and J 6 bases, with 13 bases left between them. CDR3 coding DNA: TGTGCCACCAGCAGAGGGTTCCCGGAGCGCGAGCAGTACTTC. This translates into CATSRGFPEREQYF.

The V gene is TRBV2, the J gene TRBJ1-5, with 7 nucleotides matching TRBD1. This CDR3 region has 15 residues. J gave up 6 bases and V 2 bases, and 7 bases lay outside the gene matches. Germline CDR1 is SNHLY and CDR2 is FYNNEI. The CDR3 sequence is CASSENTGVSQPQHF. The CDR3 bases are TGTGCCAGCAGTGAAAATACAGGGGTGAGTCAGCCCCAGCATTTT.

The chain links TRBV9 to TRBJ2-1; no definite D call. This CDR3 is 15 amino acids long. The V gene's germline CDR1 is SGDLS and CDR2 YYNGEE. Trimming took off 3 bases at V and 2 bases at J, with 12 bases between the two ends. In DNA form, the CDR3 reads TGTGCCAGCAGCGCTCAGACGACCCCCTACAATGAGCAGTTCTTC. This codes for CASSAQTTPYNEQFF.